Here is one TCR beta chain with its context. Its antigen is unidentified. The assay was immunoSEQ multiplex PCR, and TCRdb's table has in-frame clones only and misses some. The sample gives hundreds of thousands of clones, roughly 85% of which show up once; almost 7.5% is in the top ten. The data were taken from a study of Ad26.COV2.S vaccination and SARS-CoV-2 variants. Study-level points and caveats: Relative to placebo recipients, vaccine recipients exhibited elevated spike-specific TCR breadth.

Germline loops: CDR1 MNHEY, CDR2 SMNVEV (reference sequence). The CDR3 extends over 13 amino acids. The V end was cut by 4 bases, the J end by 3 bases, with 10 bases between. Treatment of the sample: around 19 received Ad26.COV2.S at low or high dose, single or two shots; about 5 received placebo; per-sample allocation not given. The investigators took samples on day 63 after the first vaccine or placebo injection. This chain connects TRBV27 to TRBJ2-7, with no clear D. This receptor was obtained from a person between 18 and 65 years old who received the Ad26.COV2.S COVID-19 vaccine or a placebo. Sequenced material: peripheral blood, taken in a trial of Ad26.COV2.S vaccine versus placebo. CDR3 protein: CASSWAADYEQYF. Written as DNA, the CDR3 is TGTGCCAGCAGTTGGGCCGCTGACTACGAGCAGTACTTC.